These 26 T cell receptor beta chains originate from one sample sequenced in a study of cytomegalovirus exposure and HLA in healthy donors. A multiplex PCR was run with 60 Vbeta primers and 13 Jbeta primers. Clones were read by immunoSEQ multiplex PCR, and TCRdb kept only the in-frame ones, dropping some. The clone table shows under 90,000 clones, with the ten largest holding over 15%. The sequencing input was PBMCs. These receptors all come from a man aged 45-60 years in good health and CMV-seropositive.

V gene TRBV7-9 combines with J gene TRBJ2-5; TRBD2 aligns across 10 bases. Germline trimming cut 1 base from V and 13 bases from J; bases unmatched to any gene: 6. The germline gives CDR1 SEHNR, CDR2 FQNEAQ (reference sequence). The CDR3 runs to 13 residues. DNA for the CDR3: TGTGCCAGCAGCTTAGAACTAGCGGGAAGGCGGTACTTC. Protein product: CASSLELAGRRYF.

The chain employs TRBV18 and TRBJ1-5; D unresolved. V lost 2 bases to trimming and J lost 5 bases, with 7 bases between them. The CDR3 runs 13 residues. CDR1 and CDR2 (germline): KGHSH, LQKENI. The DNA for the CDR3 is TGTGCCAGCTCACCAGGGAGCGATCAGCCCCAGCATTTT. Translating it yields CASSPGSDQPQHF. Variable domain in full (rest from reference TRBV18 and TRBJ1-5): NAGVMQNPRHLVRRRGQEARLRCSPMKGHSHVYWYRQLPEEGLKFMVYLQKENIIDESGMPKERFSAEFPKEGPSILRIQQVVRGDSAAYFCASSPGSDQPQHFGDGTRLSIL.

The rearrangement links TRBV30 to TRBJ2-7; 8 bases are a match to TRBD2. J gave up 9 bases and V 2 bases, and 9 bases lay outside the gene matches. Per the germline V gene, CDR1 is GTSNPN and CDR2 is SVGIG (reference sequence). The CDR3 consists of 13 residues. The CDR3: CAWSSGSSGWQYV. CDR3 DNA: TGTGCCTGGAGTAGCGGGAGTAGTGGTTGGCAGTACGTC.

The chain employs TRBV7-2 and TRBJ2-7; 8 bases line up with TRBD1. The germline CDR1 and CDR2 sequences are SGHTA and FQGNSA. Losses at the gene ends were 5 bases for V and 2 bases for J; bases not matched to a gene: 5. This CDR3 has 14 residues. The CDR3 sequence: CASSPRTGTYEQYV. Written as DNA, the CDR3 is TGTGCCAGCAGCCCCCGGACAGGGACCTACGAGCAGTACGTC.

The chain couples TRBV6-5 to TRBJ2-5; D ambiguous. The germline V gene encodes CDR1 MNHEY and CDR2 SVGAGI. V dropped 2 bases and J dropped 5 bases, with 3 bases sitting between them. This CDR3 region has 11 residues. CDR3 DNA sequence: TGTGCCAGCAGTTACGGCGAGACCCAGTACTTC. Translated: CASSYGETQYF.

The chain recombines TRBV30 with TRBJ2-3, with TRBD2 matching 10 bases. The trim removed 5 bases at V and 5 bases at J, leaving 4 bases unmatched. Per the germline V gene, CDR1 is GTSNPN and CDR2 is SVGIG (reference sequence). This CDR3 is 13 amino acids long. This CDR3 reads CAWGQREGDTQYF. The CDR3 nucleotides read TGTGCCTGGGGGCAGCGGGAGGGAGATACGCAGTATTTT. Combining the CDR3 with reference TRBV30 and TRBJ2-3 gives the whole variable domain SQTIHQWPATLVQPVGSPLSLECTVEGTSNPNLYWYRQAAGRGLQLLFYSVGIGQISSEVPQNLSASRPQDRQFILSSKKLLLSDSGFYLCAWGQREGDTQYFGPGTRLTVL.

The rearrangement joins TRBV5-5 to TRBJ2-7, with TRBD2 matching over 12 bases. This CDR3 is 18 amino acids long. Germline V gene sequence: CDR1 SGHKS, CDR2 YYEKEE (reference sequence). V dropped 5 bases and J dropped 3; count of bases not matched to a gene: 15. The CDR3 sequence: CASRLPLAGGPRFYEQYF. The CDR3, as DNA: TGTGCCAGCAGACTCCCCCTAGCGGGAGGGCCCCGGTTCTACGAGCAGTACTTC. Complete variable domain (other parts from reference TRBV5-5 and TRBJ2-7): DAGVTQSPTHLIKTRGQQVTLRCSPISGHKSVSWYQQVLGQGPQFIFQYYEKEERGRGNFPDRFSARQFPNYSSELNVNALLLGDSALYLCASRLPLAGGPRFYEQYFGPGTRLTVT.

The chain is built from TRBV7-9 and TRBJ2-7; 7 bases map to TRBD2. The germline gives CDR1 SEHNR, CDR2 FQNEAQ (reference sequence). This CDR3 spans 14 amino acids. J gave up 2 bases and V 5 bases, and 6 bases lay outside the gene matches. The CDR3 is CASSPGTKTYEQYV. The CDR3 DNA reads as TGTGCCAGCAGCCCCGGGACTAAAACCTACGAGCAGTACGTC.

The J gene is TRBJ1-5, the V gene TRBV4-3; 8 bases align to TRBD1. CDR3 size: 22 residues. Trimming removed 0 bases from V and 2 bases from J; junction bases left unmatched: 21. Germline V gene data show CDR1 as LGHNA and CDR2 as YSLEER. CDR3 nucleotide sequence: TGCGCCAGCAGCCAAGAATCGGGACAGCCTCTACAGGGGGAACAGGGCAATCAGCCCCAGCATTTT. Amino acids: CASSQESGQPLQGEQGNQPQHF.

V gene TRBV19 combines with J gene TRBJ2-1; D perhaps matches TRBD2 (5 bases). Per the germline V gene, CDR1 is LNHDA and CDR2 is SQIVND (reference sequence). The CDR3 consists of 16 residues. V shed 3 bases and J shed 1 base, with 13 bases lying between them. CDR3 bases: TGTGCCAGTAGTATCGTGGCAGAGGGTTCCTACAATGAGCAGTTCTTC. Translated: CASSIVAEGSYNEQFF.

V is TRBV7-8 and J is TRBJ2-1, with 9 bases identical to TRBD2. Germline V gene data show CDR1 as SGHVS and CDR2 as FQNEAQ. Germline trimming cut 6 bases from V and 4 bases from J; bases unmatched to any gene: 10. The length of the CDR3 is 16 residues. As DNA, the CDR3 is TGTGCCAGCAGTTCCCACGGGACTAGCTCATACAATGAGCAGTTCTTC. This gives the protein CASSSHGTSSYNEQFF. Based on the CDR3 plus reference TRBV7-8 and TRBJ2-1, the full variable domain is GAGVSQSPRYKVAKRGQDVALRCDPISGHVSLFWYQQALGQGPEFLTYFQNEAQLDKSGLPSDRFFAERPEGSVSTLKIQRTQQEDSAVYLCASSSHGTSSYNEQFFGPGTRLTVL.

The rearrangement links TRBV30 to TRBJ2-2; 8 nucleotides match TRBD2. Germline V gene sequence: CDR1 GTSNPN, CDR2 SVGIG (reference sequence). The CDR3 totals 19 residues. The ends lost 0 bases at V and 4 bases at J; junction bases unmatched: 16. The CDR3 DNA is TGTGCCTGGAGTGTCAGCCCAGGGGCGGGAGGAGTCCCCACCGGGGAGCTGTTTTTT. Its translation is CAWSVSPGAGGVPTGELFF.

The V gene is TRBV18, the J gene TRBJ2-7, with TRBD1 matching over 7 bases. The trim removed 2 bases at V and 2 bases at J, leaving 6 bases unmatched. In germline, CDR1 is KGHSH, CDR2 LQKENI. The CDR3 has 15 residues. As DNA, the CDR3 is TGTGCCAGCTCACCAGGGACAGAGTTCCCCTACGAGCAGTACTTC. This codes for CASSPGTEFPYEQYF.

The genes are TRBV7-8 and TRBJ2-5; D remains ambiguous. Germline assignment: CDR1 SGHVS and CDR2 FQNEAQ. Trimming removed 1 base at V and 5 bases at J, with 8 bases between. This CDR3 has 13 residues. The CDR3: CASSLGPRETQYF. CDR3 nucleotides: TGTGCCAGCAGCTTAGGCCCGAGGGAGACCCAGTACTTC.

This chain uses TRBV14 with TRBJ1-3; D perhaps matches TRBD1 (5 bases). Germline CDR1 and CDR2: SGHDN and FVKESK. The CDR3 runs to 15 residues. Trimming removed 5 bases from V and 4 bases from J, with 15 bases in between. The CDR3, as DNA: TGTGCCAGCAGCGATGGGACTTACGCGGGAAACACCATATATTTT. Protein sequence: CASSDGTYAGNTIYF.

The chain is built from TRBV7-9 and TRBJ1-1; 7 bases line up with TRBD1. The CDR3 loop spans 16 amino acids. After removal of 4 bases from V and 3 bases from J, the junction contained 11 bases not matched to a gene. Germline CDR1 reads SEHNR; CDR2 reads FQNEAQ (reference sequence). The CDR3 is CASSYLRDSIDTEAFF. DNA for the CDR3: TGTGCCAGCAGCTACCTCCGGGACAGTATAGACACTGAAGCTTTCTTT.

The chain joins TRBV13 to TRBJ2-2; 8 nucleotides line up with TRBD1. Germline V lookup: CDR1 PRHDT, CDR2 FYEKMQ (reference sequence). The length of the CDR3 is 16 residues. The J segment lost 4 bases and the V segment lost 4 bases, leaving 8 bases of the junction unmatched. This CDR3 reads CASSYPGGSFTGELFF. The CDR3 DNA reads as TGTGCCAGCAGCTACCCAGGGGGCAGTTTCACCGGGGAGCTGTTTTTT.

The rearrangement uses TRBV5-1 and TRBJ2-7; no clear D. Germline CDR1 and CDR2: SGHRS and YFSETQ. Trimming removed 0 bases from V and 2 bases from J, with 9 bases in between. This CDR3 has 14 residues. The CDR3 protein is CASSLGPEPYEQYF. As DNA, the CDR3 is TGCGCCAGCAGCTTGGGGCCAGAACCCTACGAGCAGTACTTC.

The chain carries TRBV28 and TRBJ2-7; maybe TRBD1 (7 bases). V was trimmed by 1 base and J by 5 bases, leaving 12 bases between them. CDR3 length: 14 residues. Germline CDR1 reads MDHEN; CDR2 reads SYDVKM. CDR3 sequence reads: CASSLYQGGHEQYF. CDR3 in DNA: TGTGCCAGCAGTTTATACCAGGGGGGCCACGAGCAGTACTTC.

The rearrangement joins TRBV19 to TRBJ1-1; 7 bases map to TRBD1. Germline CDR1 LNHDA, CDR2 SQIVND (reference sequence). Germline trimming cut 3 bases from V and 8 bases from J; bases unmatched to any gene: 12. The CDR3 covers 15 residues. The CDR3, as DNA: TGTGCCAGTAGTATTCTTCAGGGGGAGCCGTGGGAAGCTTTCTTT. Protein product: CASSILQGEPWEAFF.

This chain connects TRBV6-6 to TRBJ1-2; TRBD1 aligns across 9 bases. The CDR3 is 13 amino acids. Trimming cost V 8 bases and J 7 bases; bases outside gene matches: 8. CDR1 is MNHNY, CDR2 SVGAGI, per germline (reference sequence). The CDR3, as DNA: TGTGCCAGCTTGGACAGGGGACTATTTGGCTACACCTTC. Encoded protein: CASLDRGLFGYTF.

The chain couples TRBV5-1 to TRBJ1-1; a weak D match, TRBD1 (6 bases). This CDR3 region has 15 residues. Germline CDR1 is SGHRS and CDR2 is YFSETQ. V was clipped by 4 bases and J by 3 bases, with 16 bases between them. The CDR3 here is CASSEGQTIYTEAFF. The CDR3 DNA sequence: TGCGCCAGCAGCGAAGGACAGACGATTTACACTGAAGCTTTCTTT.

This sequence joins TRBV25-1 and TRBJ1-2; 9 nucleotides line up with TRBD1. The germline gives CDR1 MGHDK, CDR2 SYGVNS. The CDR3 has 14 amino acids. V trimming: 6 bases; J trimming: 2 bases; junction bases outside the gene matches: 4. The CDR3 bases are TGTGCCAGCAGCCGGGGACAGGGAAACTATGGCTACACCTTC. Amino acid sequence: CASSRGQGNYGYTF.

The gene calls are TRBV5-1 and TRBJ2-5; a possible D gene is TRBD2 (6 bases). The germline V and J ends were trimmed by 7 bases and 5 bases, with 15 bases remaining between them. The germline V gene has CDR1 SGHRS and CDR2 YFSETQ. The CDR3 has 13 residues. The CDR3 protein is CASGPERGETQYF. CDR3 nucleotide sequence: TGCGCCAGCGGCCCGGAACGGGGGGAGACCCAGTACTTC.

The J gene is TRBJ2-1, the V gene TRBV7-8, with D tentatively TRBD2 (5 bases). Trimming removed 5 bases from V and 3 bases from J, with 8 bases in between. Germline V CDR1 and CDR2: SGHVS, FQNEAQ. This CDR3 comprises 13 residues. CDR3 DNA: TGTGCCAGCAGCCTCGGGATCTACAATGAGCAGTTCTTC. This sequence encodes CASSLGIYNEQFF.

The genes are TRBV29-1 and TRBJ1-1; weak D call: TRBD1 (6 bases). The CDR3 totals 13 residues. Trimming left V 6 bases short and J 0 bases short, with 11 bases between. The germline V gene has CDR1 SQVTM and CDR2 ANQGSEA. For the CDR3, the DNA is TGCAGCGTGACACAGGGCTTGAACACTGAAGCTTTCTTT. The encoded protein is CSVTQGLNTEAFF.